A single sample is the source of the 18 T cell receptor beta chains below, sequenced in a study of Ad26.COV2.S vaccination and SARS-CoV-2 variants. Measured with immunoSEQ multiplex PCR; TCRdb has only the in-frame clones, and not every one. The sample lists fewer than 500,000 clones, 90% occurring once. Treatment indicated: around 19 received Ad26.COV2.S at low or high dose, single or two shots; about 5 received placebo; per-sample allocation not given. Sample collection was performed on day 63 after the first vaccine or placebo injection. Sequencing was performed on peripheral blood, taken in a trial of Ad26.COV2.S vaccine versus placebo. Source of these receptors: a person aged 18-65 years who received the Ad26.COV2.S COVID-19 vaccine or a placebo.

V is TRBV11-2 and J is TRBJ2-7, with D perhaps matching TRBD1 (6 bases). Germline values: CDR1 SGHAT, CDR2 FQNNGV. The CDR3 is 16 amino acids. Trimming removed 4 bases at V and 4 bases at J, with 20 bases between. The CDR3 DNA follows: TGTGCCAGCAGCTCCCCAGTTACAGGGACCCTATACGAGCAGTACTTC. Its protein is CASSSPVTGTLYEQYF. The full variable domain, its missing parts supplied by reference TRBV11-2 and TRBJ2-7, is EAGVAQSPRYKIIEKRQSVAFWCNPISGHATLYWYQQILGQGPKLLIQFQNNGVVDDSQLPKDRFSAERLKGVDSTLKIQPAKLEDSAVYLCASSSPVTGTLYEQYFGPGTRLTVT.

The chain employs TRBV7-9 and TRBJ2-7; 11 nucleotides line up with TRBD2. Germline V CDR1 and CDR2: SEHNR, FQNEAQ (reference sequence). The CDR3 runs 17 residues. Trimming took 4 bases from V and 4 from J; bases not matched to a gene: 12. CDR3 nucleotide sequence: TGTGCCAGCAGCTCGACCGATCCGGGACTAGCGGAATACGAGCAGTACTTC. Amino acids: CASSSTDPGLAEYEQYF. The full variable domain, completed using reference TRBV7-9 and TRBJ2-7, is DTGVSQNPRHKITKRGQNVTFRCDPISEHNRLYWYRQTLGQGPEFLTYFQNEAQLEKSRLLSDRFSAERPKGSFSTLEIQRTEQGDSAMYLCASSSTDPGLAEYEQYFGPGTRLTVT.

V is TRBV5-1 and J is TRBJ1-2, with a tentative D call TRBD1 (6 bases). Trimming removed 0 bases at V and 4 bases at J, with 13 bases between. The germline gives CDR1 SGHRS, CDR2 YFSETQ. The CDR3 consists of 15 residues. This CDR3 reads CASSLDEGGTYGYTF. In DNA, the CDR3 is TGCGCCAGCAGCTTGGATGAGGGGGGGACCTATGGCTACACCTTC.

The J gene is TRBJ1-4, the V gene TRBV5-1, with 10 nucleotides matching TRBD1. V gave up 0 bases and J gave up 6 bases; unmatched junction bases: 11. The CDR3 is made up of 18 amino acids. Germline V gene sequence: CDR1 SGHRS, CDR2 YFSETQ. The CDR3 spells CASSLAPPTGGVDEKLFF. The CDR3 DNA follows: TGCGCCAGCAGCTTGGCCCCCCCGACAGGGGGCGTAGATGAAAAACTGTTTTTT.

This clone was seen a single time. This chain uses TRBV24-1 with TRBJ2-5, with D perhaps being TRBD1 or TRBD2 (7 bases each). The V and J ends lost 0 bases and 4 bases respectively, with 11 bases between them. Per germline, CDR1 KGHDR and CDR2 SFDVKD. This CDR3 comprises 15 residues. The CDR3: CATSDLQGGGETQYF. CDR3 in DNA: TGTGCCACCAGTGATTTGCAGGGGGGGGGAGAGACCCAGTACTTC.

V usage is TRBV11-2 and J usage is TRBJ2-2; 7 nucleotides match TRBD2. Germline V gene data show CDR1 as SGHAT and CDR2 as FQNNGV. The CDR3 runs 16 residues. V dropped 6 bases and J dropped 4; count of bases not matched to a gene: 11. CDR3 in DNA: TGTGCCAGCAGTCATTGGGGGGGAAAAGGCACCGGGGAGCTGTTTTTT. Its translation is CASSHWGGKGTGELFF.

This clone has more than one count but fewer than ten. This chain uses TRBV7-9 with TRBJ1-2, with 8 bases identical to TRBD1. V trimming: 8 bases; J trimming: 2 bases; junction bases outside the gene matches: 16. The germline CDR1 and CDR2 sequences are SEHNR and FQNEAQ (reference sequence). The CDR3 sequence is 17 residues long. The CDR3 spells CASLPQGAHTRNYGYTF. In DNA, the CDR3 is TGTGCCAGCCTACCCCAGGGGGCCCATACCCGGAACTATGGCTACACCTTC.

This chain uses TRBV4-2 with TRBJ2-1; possibly TRBD2 for D (6 bases). From germline, CDR1 is LGHNA and CDR2 YNFKEQ. The ends were cut back, 0 bases at V and 9 bases at J, with 18 bases in the middle. The CDR3 contains 16 residues. CDR3 protein: CASSQDTGAAVVEQFF. The CDR3 DNA is TGTGCCAGCAGCCAAGATACGGGAGCGGCGGTTGTTGAGCAGTTCTTC.

DNA of the CDR3: TGTGCCAGCAGCCAACGTTCCCCGGGACTCCAAACGGGAAATACGCAGTATTTT. Amino acids: CASSQRSPGLQTGNTQYF. The rearrangement links TRBV3-1 (or the pseudogene TRBV3-2) to TRBJ2-3; tentatively, D is TRBD2 (6 bases). Germline lookup yields CDR1 LGHDT and CDR2 YNNKEL (reference sequence). The CDR3 covers 18 residues. V shed 2 bases and J shed 7 bases, with 25 bases lying between them.

The chain joins TRBV7-8 to TRBJ2-5, with 8 bases matching TRBD2. With V trimmed by 3 bases and J by 1 base, 1 base remained unmatched. The CDR3 spans 14 residues. Germline V CDR1 and CDR2: SGHVS, FQNEAQ. CDR3 DNA: TGTGCCAGCAGCTTTGCGGGGGGCCAAGAGACCCAGTACTTC. It specifies CASSFAGGQETQYF.

The chain links TRBV30 to TRBJ2-7; 7 nucleotides agree with TRBD1. CDR1 and CDR2 from the germline V gene are GTSNPN and SVGIG (reference sequence). This CDR3 has 15 amino acids. The V segment lost 4 bases and the J segment 2 bases; nucleotides outside the gene matches: 11. As DNA, the CDR3 is TGTGCCTGGACCCCTCCGGACAGGCCGACCTACGAGCAGTACTTC. Residues: CAWTPPDRPTYEQYF. Full variable domain (remainder filled in from reference TRBV30 and TRBJ2-7): SQTIHQWPATLVQPVGSPLSLECTVEGTSNPNLYWYRQAAGRGLQLLFYSVGIGQISSEVPQNLSASRPQDRQFILSSKKLLLSDSGFYLCAWTPPDRPTYEQYFGPGTRLTVT.

Only one count was recorded for this clone. The chain recombines TRBV3-1 (or the pseudogene TRBV3-2) with TRBJ2-5; 8 bases match TRBD1. This CDR3 spans 16 amino acids. Germline V gene sequence: CDR1 LGHDT, CDR2 YNNKEL (reference sequence). Trimming cost V 4 bases and J 2 bases; bases outside gene matches: 9. The CDR3 DNA reads TGTGCCAGCAGCCTTTACCGGGACAGGCGACAAGAGACCCAGTACTTC. It translates to CASSLYRDRRQETQYF.

This clone was counted only a few times. CDR3: CASSPTIAGVGETQYF. Here the CDR3 DNA reads TGTGCCAGCAGTCCCACGATAGCGGGAGTGGGAGAGACCCAGTACTTC. This sequence joins TRBV27 and TRBJ2-5; TRBD2 matches 9 bases. The germline gives CDR1 MNHEY, CDR2 SMNVEV (reference sequence). The V gene end was trimmed by 5 bases and the J gene end by 4 bases; junction bases not matched to a gene: 11. The CDR3 is made up of 16 amino acids.

This rearrangement joins TRBV28 to TRBJ2-1; 7 bases fit TRBD2. The junction had 13 bases not matched to a gene; V was cut back by 6 bases and J by 8 bases. From germline, CDR1 is MDHEN and CDR2 SYDVKM. The CDR3 is 15 amino acids. CDR3 protein: CASSPSGRARDEQFF. CDR3 in DNA: TGTGCCAGCAGCCCCTCAGGGAGGGCCCGCGATGAGCAGTTCTTC.

The V call is TRBV7-3, the J call TRBJ2-6; no definite D call. Germline V gives CDR1 SGHTA, CDR2 FQGTGA. The ends were cut back, 5 bases at V and 4 bases at J, with 9 bases in the middle. The CDR3 sequence is 14 residues long. The CDR3: CASSRNSGANVLTF. Here the CDR3 DNA reads TGTGCCAGCAGCCGCAACTCGGGGGCCAACGTCCTGACTTTC. Supplemented by reference TRBV7-3 and TRBJ2-6, the full variable domain reads GAGVSQTPSNKVTEKGKYVELRCDPISGHTALYWYRQSLGQGPEFLIYFQGTGAADDSGLPNDRFFAVRPEGSVSTLKIQRTERGDSAVYLCASSRNSGANVLTFGAGSRLTVL.

This chain connects TRBV10-3 to TRBJ2-1; D possibly corresponds to TRBD1 (6 bases). The CDR3 has 13 amino acids. Per the germline V gene, CDR1 is ENHRY and CDR2 is SYGVKD. V was pared by 4 bases and J by 7 bases, with 11 bases between. DNA for the CDR3: TGTGCCATCAGTGGGGATCAGGGGAATGAGCAGTTCTTC. Translating gives CAISGDQGNEQFF.

A few counts support this clone. The chain combines TRBV5-4 with TRBJ1-1; TRBD1 aligns across 10 bases. CDR1 is SGHNT, CDR2 YYREEE, per germline (reference sequence). CDR3 length: 16 residues. V lost 2 bases, J lost 1 base, and 5 bases stayed unmatched. This CDR3 reads CASSFGGTGANTEAFF. The CDR3 nucleotides are TGTGCCAGCAGCTTTGGCGGGACAGGGGCGAACACTGAAGCTTTCTTT.

The rearrangement uses TRBV7-2 and TRBJ1-2; the D is unclear. Per the germline V gene, CDR1 is SGHTA and CDR2 is FQGNSA. Trimming took off 2 bases at V and 3 bases at J, with 13 bases between the two ends. The CDR3 consists of 15 residues. CDR3 loop: CASSLQAGGDYGYTF. The CDR3 nucleotides read TGTGCCAGCAGCTTACAGGCCGGCGGGGACTATGGCTACACCTTC.